This record looks at one TCR beta chain sequence and its context. Its specificity is not known. Germline V gene sequence: CDR1 SGHRS, CDR2 YFSETQ. V was clipped by 2 bases and J by 5 bases, with 13 bases between them. The CDR3 totals 14 residues. The data belong to a study of T-cell memory formation after mild COVID-19. TCRdb fed the 5' RACE reads into MiXCR, producing one record per CDR3 protein. The sample holds 300,000 to 350,000 distinct CDR3 sequences; roughly a fifth are singletons and the top ten take 20% to 25%. Study-wide points: Clones shrinking between day 15 and 85 showed a balanced CD4/CD8 split, and those that grew later tilted toward CD4+.

Material: PBMCs or a T cell subset sorted from them (not recorded which). The chain carries TRBV5-1 and TRBJ2-5, with D tentatively TRBD1 (6 bases). The sequence came from a man aged 18 to 29 who had mild COVID-19 (a few samples of this study predate the infection). Cell type and time point are not known. The CDR3 spells CASSFRTAHETQYF. CDR3 DNA: TGCGCCAGCAGCTTCAGGACAGCGCACGAGACCCAGTACTTC.